This section outlines one TCR beta chain sequence together with its context. The entry originates in a study of blood T cell repertoires in COVID-19. Study in general: The United States, Italy and Spain supplied acute and convalescent COVID-19 samples. From T cells, B-cell-depleted T cells, or PBMCs came the material, which was cDNA or gDNA.

It was during active infection that Seattle patients were enrolled and then longitudinally followed. In the original workflow: Nucleated cell counts were estimated from reference gene primer amplification. TCRdb's table, derived via immunoSEQ multiplex PCR, lists solely in-frame clones and lacks some. D and trimming were read from the DNA, whereas the V and J calls and clone size are those reported in that table. This repertoire shows approximately 320,000 clones, about 90% found once; its top ten account for approximately 10%. Trimming took off 4 bases at V and 7 bases at J, with 10 bases between the two ends. CDR3 length equals 12 residues. Germline-derived CDR1 and CDR2 are MDHEN and SYDVKM.

The sequence came from a woman aged 25 to 39 with COVID-19, enrolled during active disease. The specimen was peripheral blood. The chain employs TRBV28 and TRBJ1-1; D gene uncertain. The CDR3 sequence: CASSSGQYEAFF. Here the CDR3 DNA reads TGTGCCAGCAGTTCTGGGCAGTATGAAGCTTTCTTT. Filled out from reference TRBV28 and TRBJ1-1, the complete variable domain reads DVKVTQSSRYLVKRTGEKVFLECVQDMDHENMFWYRQDPGLGLRLIYFSYDVKMKEKGDIPEGYSVSREKKERFSLILESASTNQTSMYLCASSSGQYEAFFGQGTRLTVV.